This is a list of T cell receptor beta chains from one sample in a study of cytomegalovirus exposure and HLA in healthy donors. Libraries were prepared by immunoSEQ multiplex PCR; TCRdb keeps only in-frame clonotypes and omits some of them. This sample's table reports 80,000 to 95,000 clones. Sequencing was done on a sample of PBMCs. The receptors shown here come from a woman in her twenties or thirties in good health and CMV-seronegative. Both conserved end residues are part of each CDR3. The D gene is left open where the match is weak.

>TRBD2|TRBV29-1|TRBJ2-5
TGCAGCGTCTCGACTAGCCCTCGCCAAGAGACCCAGTACTTC
CSVSTSPRQETQYF
>NA|TRBV18|TRBJ2-1
TGTGCCAGCTCACGTTCCAGGGTCGGAGATGAGCAGTTCTTC
CASSRSRVGDEQFF
>TRBD1|TRBV9|TRBJ2-1
TGTGCCAGCAGCGTTACAGGGGGCGCCTACAATGAGCAGTTCTTC
CASSVTGGAYNEQFF
>NA|TRBV2|TRBJ1-2
TGTGCCAGCAGTGCGGGCGGAGTTGGGTCCGGAGGCTATGGCTACACCTTC
CASSAGGVGSGGYGYTF
>TRBD1|TRBV18|TRBJ2-1
TGTGCCAGCTCACCAGGTGGGACAGTTAAAGGTGAGCAGTTCTTC
CASSPGGTVKGEQFF
>NA|TRBV25-1|TRBJ2-5
TGTGCCAGCAGTGAGGGGGGAGAGACCCAGTACTTC
CASSEGGETQYF
>TRBD2|TRBV6-1|TRBJ2-7
TGTGCCAGCAGTCGGCTAGCGGGAGGCTCCTACGAGCAGTACTTC
CASSRLAGGSYEQYF
>TRBD2|TRBV29-1|TRBJ2-1
TGCAGCGTTGTTGAGGAACTAGCGGGAGCCAATGAGCAGTTCTTC
CSVVEELAGANEQFF
>TRBD2|TRBV29-1|TRBJ2-7
TGCAGCGTTGTCGGGGCCTTAGCGGGAGAGCAGTACTTC
CSVVGALAGEQYF
>TRBD1|TRBV30|TRBJ1-1
TGTGCCTGGAGTGTACGACAGGGTACTGAAGCTTTCTTT
CAWSVRQGTEAFF
>TRBD1|TRBV5-1|TRBJ2-7
TGCGCCAGCAGCTCTACCGGGACAGGGGCCATCGAGCAGTACTTC
CASSSTGTGAIEQYF
>NA|TRBV4-2|TRBJ1-2
TGTGCCAGCAGCCAAGTTGCCCCAGACAGCTATGGCTACACCTTC
CASSQVAPDSYGYTF
>TRBD2|TRBV4-1|TRBJ2-7
TGCGCCAGCAGCCAAGAGGTAGCCAGCGGGAGGTACGAGCAGTACTTC
CASSQEVASGRYEQYF
>TRBD2|TRBV7-6|TRBJ2-1
TGTGCCAGCAGTGAGGGGGCGGGAGGGCCCTTCAATGAGCAGTTCTTC
CASSEGAGGPFNEQFF
>NA|TRBV6-5|TRBJ1-2
TGTGCCAGCAGCGCGGGTGGAGGGGTTTCTGGCTACACCTTC
CASSAGGGVSGYTF
>NA|TRBV7-2|TRBJ2-7
TGTGCCAGCAGCTTACTCCAAGGGGTCTCCGAGCAGTACTTC
CASSLLQGVSEQYF
>NA|TRBV20-1|TRBJ2-1
TGCAGTGCTAGAGGGGAGAATGAGCAGTTCTTC
CSARGENEQFF
>NA|TRBV5-1|TRBJ1-2
TGCGCCAGCAGCTTGGTGGCAGGACAAGGCTACACCTTC
CASSLVAGQGYTF
>NA|TRBV19|TRBJ1-5
TGTGCCAGTAGTAAGAGGGGGAGGGATCAGCCCCAGCATTTT
CASSKRGRDQPQHF
>NA|TRBV6-9|TRBJ1-1
TGTGCCAGCAGTTCGGGGAAGACGAACACTGAAGCTTTCTTT
CASSSGKTNTEAFF
>TRBD1|TRBV29-1|TRBJ2-3
TGCAGCGTGGGGACAGGGACCACAGATACGCAGTATTTT
CSVGTGTTDTQYF
>NA|TRBV5-1|TRBJ1-4
TGCGCCAGCAGCACCACCGGGAGTGAAAAACTGTTTTTT
CASSTTGSEKLFF
>TRBD1|TRBV20-1|TRBJ1-1
TGCAGTGCCGGACAGGGGGCAAAAGCTTTCTTT
CSAGQGAKAFF
>TRBD2|TRBV27|TRBJ2-1
TGTGCCAGCAGTTTATGGACTAGCGGCAAGCAGTTCTTC
CASSLWTSGKQFF
>NA|TRBV10-3|TRBJ2-7
TGTGCCATCAGTGACCACCGTAGCGGCCCATGGACCTACGAGCAGTACTTC
CAISDHRSGPWTYEQYF
>NA|TRBV29-1|TRBJ1-2
TGCAGCGCCGAACCCCCAGGGGCGCATGGCTACACCTTC
CSAEPPGAHGYTF
>TRBD2|TRBV7-9|TRBJ2-5
TGTGCCAGCAGCTTCGGGGGGGCCGGAGAGACCCAGTACTTC
CASSFGGAGETQYF
>TRBD1|TRBV11-2|TRBJ2-4
TGTGCCAGCAGCTTAGATAGGAGACAGGGGCAACTGTACTTC
CASSLDRRQGQLYF
>TRBD2|TRBV7-2|TRBJ2-7
TGTGCCAGCAGCTTCACTAGCGGGAGATACGAGCAGTACTTC
CASSFTSGRYEQYF
>NA|TRBV5-1|TRBJ1-1
TGCGCCAGCAGCGCGGGGGGACTGAACACTGAAGCTTTCTTT
CASSAGGLNTEAFF
>TRBD2|TRBV9|TRBJ2-2
TGTGCCAGCAGCCCACGCCAAAGCGGGAGGGTGGACACCGGGGAGCTGTTTTTT
CASSPRQSGRVDTGELFF
>TRBD1|TRBV30|TRBJ1-2
TGTGCCTGGAGTGTACGTACAGGGGATGGCTACACCTTC
CAWSVRTGDGYTF
>NA|TRBV6-6|TRBJ2-2
TGTGCCAGCAGTCGACAGAACACCGGGGAGCTGTTTTTT
CASSRQNTGELFF
>TRBD1|TRBV30|TRBJ2-7
TGTGCCTGGAGAAGGCAGGGGGAAATCGACGAGCAGTACTTC
CAWRRQGEIDEQYF
>NA|TRBV4-1|TRBJ2-5
TGCGCCAGCAGCCAAGATATGTACAGAGAGACCCAGTACTTC
CASSQDMYRETQYF
>TRBD1|TRBV30|TRBJ1-4
TGTGCCTGGAGTCTTAGGACAGGGGGAGGATATGAAAAACTGTTTTTT
CAWSLRTGGGYEKLFF
>NA|TRBV6-1|TRBJ1-6
TGTGCCAGCAGTGGGGCAGGTTACTCACCCCTACACTTT
CASSGAGYSPLHF
>TRBD2|TRBV6-6|TRBJ2-1
TGTGCCAGCAGTTACGATCGGCGGGAGAAGAGGGGTGAGCAGTTCTTC
CASSYDRREKRGEQFF
>TRBD2|TRBV12-5|TRBJ2-5
TGTGCTAGTGGTCCGTCTAGCGGGCAGACCCAGTACTTC
CASGPSSGQTQYF
>NA|TRBV27|TRBJ1-5
TGTGCCAGCAGCTTAGGCATGGGCACCCAGCCCCAGCATTTT
CASSLGMGTQPQHF
>NA|TRBV6-1|TRBJ2-7
TGTGCCAGCAGTTCTGACACAGTCTACGAGCAGTACTTC
CASSSDTVYEQYF